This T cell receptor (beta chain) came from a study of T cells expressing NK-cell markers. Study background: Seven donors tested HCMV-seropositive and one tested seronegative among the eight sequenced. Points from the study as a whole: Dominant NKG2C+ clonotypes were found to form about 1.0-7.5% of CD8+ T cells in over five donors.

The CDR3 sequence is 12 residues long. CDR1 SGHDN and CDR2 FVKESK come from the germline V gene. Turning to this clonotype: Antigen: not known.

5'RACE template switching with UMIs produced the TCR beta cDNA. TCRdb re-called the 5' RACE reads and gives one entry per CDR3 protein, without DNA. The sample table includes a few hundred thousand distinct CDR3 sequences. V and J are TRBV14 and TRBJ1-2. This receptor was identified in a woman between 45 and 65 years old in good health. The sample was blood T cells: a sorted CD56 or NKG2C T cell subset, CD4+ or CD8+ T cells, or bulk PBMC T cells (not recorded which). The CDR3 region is CASSGNNYGYTF.